These 10 T cell receptor beta chains came from one sample sequenced in a study of shared clonotypes between healthy human individuals. Assay: immunoSEQ multiplex PCR; the TCRdb copy retains only in-frame clones and omits some. This sample has about 1.5 million clones, with 95% to 99% found just once. Sequencing was carried out using naive CD4+ T cells sorted from blood. Sample subset: CD45RA+ positively selected. All receptors come from a young man in good health.

The gene calls are TRBV7-2 and TRBJ2-7; D ambiguous. V was shortened by 3 bases and J by 1 base, with 7 bases between the two germline ends. The CDR3 length is 13 residues. Germline lookup yields CDR1 SGHTA and CDR2 FQGNSA. The CDR3 sequence is CASSFRSSYEQYF. CDR3 coding DNA: TGTGCCAGCAGCTTTAGGAGTTCCTACGAGCAGTACTTC.

On this clone: The sample carries other DNA sequences with the same CDR3. The CDR3 DNA sequence: TGCGCCAGCAGCGAACCAGGGGGGGAGCAGTACTTC. Its translation is CASSEPGGEQYF. The chain is built from TRBV5-1 and TRBJ2-7; D possibly corresponds to TRBD1 (7 bases). V lost 4 bases and J 7 bases, leaving 12 bases between the germline ends. The CDR3 sequence is 12 residues long. Germline V gene data show CDR1 as SGHRS and CDR2 as YFSETQ.

The chain is built from TRBV7-2 and TRBJ2-3; D is uncertain. Germline-derived CDR1 and CDR2 are SGHTA and FQGNSA. V was cut by 5 bases and J by 0 bases, with 12 bases left in between. The CDR3 consists of 15 residues. CDR3 coding DNA: TGTGCCAGCAGCGAACAGATGACTAGCACAGATACGCAGTATTTT. It is translated as CASSEQMTSTDTQYF.

V and J are TRBV30 and TRBJ2-1, with D possibly called TRBD1 or TRBD2 (6 bases each). Germline assignment: CDR1 GTSNPN and CDR2 SVGIG (reference sequence). Between the trimmed V and J ends, which lost 0 bases and 3 bases, there was a span of 12 bases. The CDR3 spans 15 residues. The CDR3 coding sequence is TGTGCCTGGAGTGTAGGGGGGAGGCGCTACAATGAGCAGTTCTTC. Protein sequence: CAWSVGGRRYNEQFF.

On this clone itself: Other DNA sequences in the sample encode the same CDR3. The chain couples TRBV5-1 to TRBJ2-1; D is uncertain. Germline V gene sequence: CDR1 SGHRS, CDR2 YFSETQ. V was shortened by 1 base and J by 7 bases, with 6 bases between the two germline ends. The CDR3 is 12 amino acids. CDR3 in amino acids: CASSLSGNEQFF. The DNA of the CDR3 is TGCGCCAGCAGCTTGTCCGGGAATGAGCAGTTCTTC. Together with reference TRBV5-1 and TRBJ2-1, the CDR3 gives the full variable domain: KAGVTQTPRYLIKTRGQQVTLSCSPISGHRSVSWYQQTPGQGLQFLFEYFSETQRNKGNFPGRFSGRQFSNSRSEMNVSTLELGDSALYLCASSLSGNEQFFGPGTRLTVL.

On this clone: Other DNA sequences in the sample encode the same CDR3. The J gene is TRBJ2-7, the V gene TRBV7-2; 9 bases map to TRBD2. The CDR3 has 15 residues. Germline V CDR1 and CDR2: SGHTA, FQGNSA. Trimming removed 1 base from V and 0 bases from J; junction bases left unmatched: 1. The CDR3 loop reads CASSLEGLASYEQYF. The DNA for the CDR3 is TGTGCCAGCAGCTTAGAGGGACTAGCCTCCTACGAGCAGTACTTC. Together with reference TRBV7-2 and TRBJ2-7, the CDR3 gives the full variable domain: GAGVSQSPSNKVTEKGKDVELRCDPISGHTALYWYRQSLGQGLEFLIYFQGNSAPDKSGLPSDRFSAERTGGSVSTLTIQRTQQEDSAVYLCASSLEGLASYEQYFGPGTRLTVT.

Note on this clone: One end of the junction does not line up with germline, which may come from a read error. The chain is built from TRBV28 and TRBJ2-7; 8 nucleotides match TRBD2. The CDR3 covers 14 residues. The germline V gene has CDR1 MDHEN and CDR2 SYDVKM. CDR3 region: CASGLGRAGDEQYF. CDR3 nucleotides: TGTGCCAGCGGCCTCGGGAGGGCCGGGGACGAGCAGTATTTC.

This chain connects TRBV10-2 to TRBJ1-3; D is ambiguous. Germline V lookup: CDR1 WSHSY, CDR2 SAAADI. Trimming removed 3 bases at V and 0 bases at J, with 3 bases between. The length of the CDR3 is 13 residues. CDR3 nucleotides: TGCGCCAGCAGTGAAGACTCTGGAAACACCATATATTTT. It codes for CASSEDSGNTIYF.

The rearrangement joins TRBV19 to TRBJ2-3, with D hard to call. Germline V CDR1 and CDR2: LNHDA, SQIVND (reference sequence). CDR3 length: 13 amino acids. With 6 bases removed from V and 0 bases from J, the gap between germline ends came to 7 bases. CDR3 nucleotides: TGTGCCAGTAGAGGGTTAAGCACAGATACGCAGTATTTT. This translates into CASRGLSTDTQYF.

The chain has TRBV6-6 and TRBJ2-1; no reliable D call. V lost 6 bases and J lost 3, with 9 bases in between. The CDR3 length is 13 residues. Germline V gene sequence: CDR1 MNHNY, CDR2 SVGAGI (reference sequence). CDR3 nucleotide sequence: TGTGCCAGCAGGCCCATCGGCTACAATGAGCAGTTCTTC. Amino acid sequence: CASRPIGYNEQFF.